The subject of this entry is one T cell receptor (beta chain). Clones were read by immunoSEQ multiplex PCR, and TCRdb kept only the in-frame ones, dropping some. This sample has about 410,000 clones, with around 90% found just once. The CDR3 has 14 amino acids. Looked up from germline, CDR1 is SGHRS and CDR2 is YFSETQ. The trim removed 3 bases at V and 7 bases at J, leaving 6 bases unmatched. This entry belongs to a study of control samples from healthy donors and cancer patients. The rearrangement joins TRBV5-1 to TRBJ1-5; 8 bases agree with TRBD1. The specimen sequenced was PBMCs. This clonotype was sampled from a man aged 35-49 years with head and neck cancer. CDR3 in amino acids: CASSSGQGGQPQHF. CDR3 DNA sequence: TGCGCCAGCAGCTCCGGACAGGGTGGCCAGCCCCAGCATTTT.